This T cell receptor (beta chain) was recorded in a study of identical twins. From germline, CDR1 is DFQATT and CDR2 SNEGSKA (reference sequence). The CDR3 consists of 15 residues. With 6 bases clipped from V and 2 bases from J, the junction kept 7 bases outside the gene matches. As for this clonotype: Its antigen is as yet unknown.

Notes on the study in general: Fewer insertions marked abundant cord blood beta clonotypes; young adult naive trended weakly, memory not at all. Models underpredicted monozygotic twin sharing of out-of-frame TCR alpha. Cross-sectional statistical analysis, not tracking of the same donors, underpinned the conclusions.

TCRdb passed the 5' RACE reads through MiXCR, listing each CDR3 protein once. The sample lists 400,000 to 600,000 distinct CDR3 sequences, 20% to 25% occurring once. This sample also belongs to another study, concerning yellow fever vaccine responses in identical twins.

This chain uses TRBV20-1 with TRBJ2-3; 11 nucleotides agree with TRBD2. The specimen was CD4+ T cells sorted from blood. The TCR sequence derives from a woman aged 18-29 years in good health. As DNA, the CDR3 is TGCAGTGCCGTATCACTAGCGGGAGTCACAGATACGCAGTATTTT. Translation: CSAVSLAGVTDTQYF.